The 20 T cell receptor beta chains below all came from one sample that was sequenced in a study of blood T cells in healthy people across ages. A second about 7 to 12 cycle PCR used barcoded and J-beta primers. TCRdb redid the calling of the 5' RACE reads with MiXCR, one entry per CDR3 protein. The table records about 1.5 million distinct CDR3 sequences, approximately 39% of them present only once. Sequenced material: blood. These receptors were obtained from a woman under 30 in good health.

The chain joins TRBV20-1 to TRBJ2-1; D perhaps matches TRBD2 (5 bases). Trimming shortened V by 3 bases and J by 6 bases, and 12 bases separated the two germline ends. Germline CDR1 and CDR2: DFQATT and SNEGSKA (reference sequence). The CDR3 contains 13 residues. DNA for the CDR3: TGCAGTGCTAGCCAGCGGAGAATCAATGAGCAGTTCTTC. It encodes CSASQRRINEQFF.

This clonotype appeared a few times. The chain couples TRBV25-1 to TRBJ2-4, with TRBD1 matching 8 bases. With 0 bases clipped from V and 4 bases from J, the junction kept 2 bases outside the gene matches. This CDR3 region has 15 residues. Germline CDR1 reads MGHDK; CDR2 reads SYGVNS. The CDR3 DNA sequence: TGTGCCAGCAGTGAATATGGACAGGGAAAAAACATTCAGTACTTC. It encodes CASSEYGQGKNIQYF.

The chain links TRBV28 to TRBJ2-2; D might be TRBD1 (5 bases). CDR3 length: 15 residues. Germline-derived CDR1 and CDR2 are MDHEN and SYDVKM. The V end lost 7 bases, the J end lost 4 bases, and 16 bases lay between the germline ends. CDR3 nucleotide sequence: TGTGCCAGCACCCCCGTGGGGCCGATCACCGGGGAGCTGTTTTTT. Translated, it gives CASTPVGPITGELFF. The whole variable domain, remainder taken from reference TRBV28 and TRBJ2-2, is DVKVTQSSRYLVKRTGEKVFLECVQDMDHENMFWYRQDPGLGLRLIYFSYDVKMKEKGDIPEGYSVSREKKERFSLILESASTNQTSMYLCASTPVGPITGELFFGEGSRLTVL.

V is TRBV7-2 and J is TRBJ2-2; the D is unclear. Germline V gene lookup returns CDR1 SGHTA and CDR2 FQGNSA. Trimming removed 1 base at V and 4 bases at J, with 10 bases between. The CDR3 loop spans 15 amino acids. DNA of the CDR3: TGTGCCAGCAGCTTAGTAGGCCGGTTCACCGGGGAGCTGTTTTTT. Encoded protein: CASSLVGRFTGELFF.

This chain links TRBV20-1 with TRBJ2-7; D is possibly TRBD1 or TRBD2 (5 bases each). The J call could be wrong; TRBJ2-4 is a better fit for the DNA end. This CDR3 spans 15 amino acids. Looked up from germline, CDR1 is DFQATT and CDR2 is SNEGSKA (reference sequence). The CDR3 DNA is TGCAGTGCCCGACGGGGCAGGGTGGCCAAAAACATTCAGTACTTC. Amino acids: CSARRGRVAKNIQYF.

The chain is built from TRBV6-6 and TRBJ2-7; tentatively, D is TRBD1 (6 bases). V dropped 4 bases and J dropped 9 bases, with 25 bases sitting between them. CDR3 size: 16 residues. Germline V CDR1 and CDR2: MNHNY, SVGAGI (reference sequence). This CDR3 is CASSSEDSWRPYGQYF. The CDR3 DNA sequence: TGTGCCAGCAGTTCAGAGGACAGTTGGCGTCCCTATGGGCAGTACTTC.

This clonotype was observed at least ten times. A junction end diverges from the germline sequence, so it may reflect a read error. The chain is built from TRBV5-1 and TRBJ2-3; either TRBD1 or TRBD2 may supply D (5 bases each). Germline V gene sequence: CDR1 SGHRS, CDR2 YFSETQ. The CDR3 loop spans 13 amino acids. This CDR3 reads CASSGTSTDTQYF. The CDR3 DNA reads as TGTGCCAGCAGTGGGACCAGCACAGATACGCAGTATTTT. Full variable domain (remainder filled in from reference TRBV5-1 and TRBJ2-3): KAGVTQTPRYLIKTRGQQVTLSCSPISGHRSVSWYQQTPGQGLQFLFEYFSETQRNKGNFPGRFSGRQFSNSRSEMNVSTLELGDSALYLCASSGTSTDTQYFGPGTRLTVL.

There are many counts of this clonotype. The chain is built from TRBV20-1 and TRBJ1-2; D remains ambiguous. The CDR3 contains 12 residues. CDR1 and CDR2 (germline): DFQATT, SNEGSKA (reference sequence). V lost 5 bases and J 1 base, leaving 8 bases between the germline ends. The CDR3 region has the DNA TGCAGTGCTCCCGGACGTAACTATGGCTACACCTTC. This gives the protein CSAPGRNYGYTF.

The chain employs TRBV27 and TRBJ2-1; no firm D call. V lost 4 bases and J 2 bases, leaving 6 bases between the germline ends. This CDR3 is 13 amino acids long. CDR1 is MNHEY and CDR2 is SMNVEV in the germline V gene (reference sequence). For the CDR3, the DNA is TGTGCCAGCAGTTCCGTCCCCTACAATGAGCAGTTCTTC. Its translation: CASSSVPYNEQFF.

This clonotype was observed a handful of times. The chain uses TRBV28 and TRBJ2-3; 10 positions match TRBD2. The CDR3 length is 20 residues. V was pared by 4 bases and J by 1 base, with 17 bases of the junction left unmatched. The germline V gene encodes CDR1 MDHEN and CDR2 SYDVKM. The CDR3 bases are TGTGCCAGCAGTTCCGGACTAGCGGACTATCTCCGGAGGGGCACAGATACGCAGTATTTT. Translation gives CASSSGLADYLRRGTDTQYF.

The chain couples TRBV18 to TRBJ2-5, with D tentatively TRBD1 (6 bases). This CDR3 has 14 residues. V was trimmed by 5 bases and J by 7 bases, leaving 17 bases between them. Germline values: CDR1 KGHSH, CDR2 LQKENI. CDR3 nucleotide sequence: TGTGCCAGCTCATTTAATCCAGGGGACGTGACCCAGTACTTC. Protein: CASSFNPGDVTQYF.

The chain joins TRBV20-1 to TRBJ2-3; 11 bases match TRBD2. CDR1 and CDR2 (germline): DFQATT, SNEGSKA (reference sequence). This CDR3 spans 15 amino acids. Trimming removed 4 bases from V and 6 bases from J; junction bases left unmatched: 9. DNA for the CDR3: TGCAGTGCTACTCTAACTAGCGGGAGTAGGGATACGCAGTATTTT. This sequence encodes CSATLTSGSRDTQYF.

The chain employs TRBV20-1 and TRBJ1-1; D gene unclear. Trimming stripped 7 bases from V and 1 base from J, with 13 bases between. The germline V gene encodes CDR1 DFQATT and CDR2 SNEGSKA (reference sequence). This CDR3 is built from 13 residues. The DNA for the CDR3 is TGCAGTGTTACTACCGGATCGAACACTGAAGCTTTCTTT. The encoded protein is CSVTTGSNTEAFF.

The chain carries TRBV27 and TRBJ1-6; TRBD1 matches 8 bases. The V segment lost 9 bases and the J segment 6 bases; nucleotides outside the gene matches: 7. This CDR3 region has 14 residues. Germline-derived CDR1 and CDR2 are MNHEY and SMNVEV (reference sequence). The CDR3 protein is CARTSTGANSPLHF. CDR3 sequence (DNA): TGTGCCAGAACATCGACAGGGGCTAATTCACCCCTCCACTTT.

The gene calls are TRBV7-2 and TRBJ2-5; a possible D gene is TRBD1 (6 bases). In germline, CDR1 is SGHTA, CDR2 FQGNSA. The CDR3 runs 18 residues. V lost 1 base and J 0 bases, leaving 18 bases between the germline ends. CDR3 amino acids: CASSLGFPGTTYQETQYF. The DNA for the CDR3 is TGTGCCAGCAGCTTAGGCTTTCCGGGGACAACTTACCAAGAGACCCAGTACTTC.

The chain links TRBV24-1 to TRBJ2-5, with 13 bases fitting TRBD2. The closer fit of TRBJ2-7 to the DNA end suggests the J call may be wrong. Germline CDR1 and CDR2: KGHDR and SFDVKD. The length of the CDR3 is 16 residues. The CDR3 nucleotides read TGTGCCACCAGTGATTTAGGACTAGCGGGAGATCGCGAGCAGTACTTC. It codes for CATSDLGLAGDREQYF.

The chain uses TRBV6-2 or TRBV6-3 and TRBJ2-1; 8 bases agree with TRBD2. V dropped 6 bases and J dropped 9; count of bases not matched to a gene: 16. From germline, CDR1 is MNHEY and CDR2 SVGEGT. The CDR3 totals 16 residues. The CDR3 DNA reads as TGTGCCAGCAGATCAGACTACAGCGGGGGCCCCGGTGAGCAGTTCTTC. Its protein is CASRSDYSGGPGEQFF.

The chain couples TRBV29-1 to TRBJ2-7; 8 bases match TRBD1. The CDR3 runs to 14 residues. Germline V gene sequence: CDR1 SQVTM, CDR2 ANQGSEA. The ends lost 7 bases at V and 7 bases at J; junction bases unmatched: 15. The CDR3 spells CSDALRQGSLEQYF. As DNA, the CDR3 is TGCAGCGATGCTCTTCGACAGGGGAGTCTTGAGCAGTACTTC.

The chain is built from TRBV28 and TRBJ1-5; tentative D call: TRBD1 (6 bases). Germline V gives CDR1 MDHEN, CDR2 SYDVKM. This CDR3 has 14 residues. The V gene lost 2 bases and the J gene lost 6 bases, with 11 bases spanning the gap. Here the CDR3 reads CASSLAQGSQPQHF. In DNA, the CDR3 is TGTGCCAGCAGTTTAGCCCAGGGGAGTCAGCCCCAGCATTTT.

This clonotype was found a few times. The V call is TRBV20-1, the J call TRBJ1-1; D unclear. V dropped 1 base and J dropped 4 bases, with 10 bases sitting between them. The CDR3 contains 13 residues. Germline V gene data show CDR1 as DFQATT and CDR2 as SNEGSKA (reference sequence). The CDR3 nucleotides read TGCAGTGCTAGAGGCACACGGGGCACTGAAGCTTTCTTT. Amino acid sequence: CSARGTRGTEAFF.